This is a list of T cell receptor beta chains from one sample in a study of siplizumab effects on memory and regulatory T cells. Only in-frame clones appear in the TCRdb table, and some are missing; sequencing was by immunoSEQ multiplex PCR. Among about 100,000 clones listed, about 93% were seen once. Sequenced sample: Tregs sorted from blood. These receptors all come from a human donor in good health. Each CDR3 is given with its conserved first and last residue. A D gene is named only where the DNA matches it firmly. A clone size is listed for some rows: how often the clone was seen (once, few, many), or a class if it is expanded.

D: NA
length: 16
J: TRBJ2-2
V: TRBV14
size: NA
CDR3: CASSLTTSWGAGELFF
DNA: TGTGCCAGCAGCCTTACGACTAGTTGGGGGGCCGGGGAGCTGTTTTTT

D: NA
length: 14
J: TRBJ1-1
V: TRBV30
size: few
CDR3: CAWRKGRMNTEAFF
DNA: TGTGCCTGGAGGAAAGGGCGAATGAACACTGAAGCTTTCTTT

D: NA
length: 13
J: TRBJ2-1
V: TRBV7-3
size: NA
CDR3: CASSSDGGHEQFF
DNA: TGTGCCAGCAGCTCCGACGGTGGACATGAGCAGTTCTTC

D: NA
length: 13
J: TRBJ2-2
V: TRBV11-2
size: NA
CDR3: CASSPGPAGELFF
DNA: TGTGCCAGCAGCCCGGGGCCAGCCGGGGAGCTGTTTTTT

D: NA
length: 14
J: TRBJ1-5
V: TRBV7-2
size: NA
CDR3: CASSEEYSNQPQHF
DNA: TGTGCCAGCAGCGAGGAGTATAGCAATCAGCCCCAGCATTTT

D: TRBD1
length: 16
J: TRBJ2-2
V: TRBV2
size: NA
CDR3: CASKGPGGANTGELFF
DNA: TGTGCCAGCAAGGGTCCAGGGGGCGCGAACACCGGGGAGCTGTTTTTT

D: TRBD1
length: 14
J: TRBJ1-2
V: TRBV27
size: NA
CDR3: CASSFRGRSDGYTF
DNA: TGTGCCAGCAGTTTTAGGGGGCGCTCGGATGGCTACACCTTC

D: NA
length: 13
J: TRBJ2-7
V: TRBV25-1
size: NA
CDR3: CASSENTNYEQYF
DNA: TGTGCCAGCAGTGAGAACACTAACTACGAGCAGTACTTC

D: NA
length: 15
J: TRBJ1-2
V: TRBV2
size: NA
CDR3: CASSARTQSFYGYTF
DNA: TGTGCCAGCAGCGCTCGGACTCAATCCTTCTATGGCTACACCTTC

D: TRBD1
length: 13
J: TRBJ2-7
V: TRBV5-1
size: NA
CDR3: CASSQGQANEQYF
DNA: TGCGCCAGCAGCCAGGGACAGGCGAACGAGCAGTACTTC

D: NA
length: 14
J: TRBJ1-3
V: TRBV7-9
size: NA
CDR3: CASSRGLDLNTIYF
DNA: TGTGCCAGCAGCCGGGGTCTGGACTTGAACACCATATATTTT

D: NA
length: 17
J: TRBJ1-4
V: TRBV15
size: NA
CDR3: CATSRGISRLLPEKLFF
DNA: TGTGCCACCAGCCGAGGAATATCCCGACTGCTCCCTGAAAAACTGTTTTTT

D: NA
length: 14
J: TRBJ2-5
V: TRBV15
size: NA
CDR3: CATSRENSLGTQYF
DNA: TGTGCCACCAGCAGAGAAAACTCTCTAGGGACCCAGTACTTC

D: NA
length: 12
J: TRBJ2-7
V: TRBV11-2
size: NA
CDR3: CASSLVSYEQYF
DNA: TGTGCCAGCAGCTTAGTCAGCTACGAGCAGTACTTC

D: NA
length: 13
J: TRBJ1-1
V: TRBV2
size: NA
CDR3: CASRPGMNTEAFF
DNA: TGTGCCAGCAGGCCTGGGATGAACACTGAAGCTTTCTTT

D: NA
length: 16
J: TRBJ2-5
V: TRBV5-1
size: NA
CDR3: CASSAGQTLGIETQYF
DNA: TGCGCCAGCAGCGCCGGACAAACCTTGGGGATTGAGACCCAGTACTTC

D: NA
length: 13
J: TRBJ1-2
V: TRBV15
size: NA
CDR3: CATSREGFYGYTF
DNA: TGTGCCACCAGCAGAGAGGGGTTCTATGGCTACACCTTC

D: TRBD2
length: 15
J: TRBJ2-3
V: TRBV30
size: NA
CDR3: CARKLSGRPKDTQYF
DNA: TGTGCCCGTAAACTAAGCGGGAGGCCCAAAGATACGCAGTATTTT

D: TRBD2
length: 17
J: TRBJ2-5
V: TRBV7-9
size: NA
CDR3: CASSLGPGLAGEETQYF
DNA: TGTGCCAGCAGCTTGGGACCTGGACTAGCGGGGGAAGAGACCCAGTACTTC

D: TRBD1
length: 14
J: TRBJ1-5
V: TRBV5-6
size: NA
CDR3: CASSLGTGAQPQHF
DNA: TGTGCCAGCAGCTTGGGGACAGGGGCCCAGCCCCAGCATTTT

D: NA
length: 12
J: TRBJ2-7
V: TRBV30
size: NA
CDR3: CALDGALDEQYF
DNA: TGTGCCTTGGACGGTGCGCTTGACGAGCAGTACTTC

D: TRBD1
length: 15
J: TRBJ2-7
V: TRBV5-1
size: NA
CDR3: CASSFGTGVAYEQYF
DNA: TGCGCCAGCAGCTTCGGGACAGGGGTAGCCTACGAGCAGTACTTC

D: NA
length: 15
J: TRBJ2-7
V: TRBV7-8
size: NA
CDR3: CASSLEGRGAYEQYF
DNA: TGTGCCAGCAGCTTAGAAGGGCGGGGAGCCTACGAGCAGTACTTC